These 12 T cell receptor beta chains came from one sample sequenced in a study of shared clonotypes between healthy human individuals. The method was immunoSEQ multiplex PCR; TCRdb's version includes in-frame clones alone and lacks a portion of them. The sample contains about 670,000 clones, approximately 75% of which appear only once. Sequences were obtained from memory CD4+ T cells sorted from blood. The subset was: CD45RA-negative fraction. These receptors all come from a woman aged 25-40 years in good health.

For the CDR3, the DNA is TGTGCCAGCAGTTTTTTCGGGGTTAATTCCTACGAGCAGTACTTC. Amino acid sequence: CASSFFGVNSYEQYF. V gene TRBV28 combines with J gene TRBJ2-7; tentative D call: TRBD2 (5 bases). CDR1 is MDHEN and CDR2 is SYDVKM in the germline V gene. The CDR3 runs to 15 residues. V lost 3 bases and J lost 1, with 13 bases in between.

This chain uses TRBV5-4 with TRBJ2-1; D is undetermined. The CDR3 has 14 residues. In germline, CDR1 is SGHNT, CDR2 YYREEE (reference sequence). V lost 2 bases, J lost 0 bases, and 6 bases lay in between. The CDR3 here is CASSFYSSYNEQFF. The CDR3 bases are TGTGCCAGCAGCTTTTATAGCTCCTACAATGAGCAGTTCTTC.

V usage is TRBV27 and J usage is TRBJ2-5, with 9 bases fitting TRBD2. The CDR3 is 14 residues long. After removal of 2 bases from V and 3 bases from J, the junction contained 1 base not matched to a gene. Germline CDR1 is MNHEY and CDR2 is SMNVEV (reference sequence). CDR3 in amino acids: CASSLSGRKETQYF. The CDR3 DNA sequence: TGTGCCAGCAGTTTAAGCGGGAGGAAAGAGACCCAGTACTTC.

Many counts were recorded for this clone. The chain employs TRBV5-4 and TRBJ2-2; possibly TRBD2 for D (6 bases). The germline V gene encodes CDR1 SGHNT and CDR2 YYREEE (reference sequence). The CDR3 covers 16 residues. Deletions cut 2 bases from V and 4 bases from J, with 15 bases between. In nucleotides, the CDR3 is TGTGCCAGCAGCTTTGGGTTGGGGGGAACCACCGGGGAGCTGTTTTTT. Residues: CASSFGLGGTTGELFF.

This clone was seen once. The V call is TRBV18, the J call TRBJ2-1; maybe TRBD2 (5 bases). With 2 bases removed from V and 4 bases from J, the gap between germline ends came to 12 bases. The CDR3 is made up of 15 amino acids. CDR1 is KGHSH and CDR2 is LQKENI in the germline V gene. The CDR3 region has the DNA TGTGCCAGCTCACCATCCCTGGGGAGTTACAATGAGCAGTTCTTC. This translates into CASSPSLGSYNEQFF.

This chain uses TRBV18 with TRBJ2-5; TRBD1 might be the D (7 bases). The CDR3 consists of 16 residues. The V gene's germline CDR1 is KGHSH and CDR2 LQKENI. Trimming removed 8 bases at V and 3 bases at J, with 22 bases between. CDR3: CASHQGGRSGKETQYF. CDR3 coding DNA: TGTGCCAGCCACCAGGGGGGACGTTCAGGCAAAGAGACCCAGTACTTC.

The J gene is TRBJ2-1, the V gene TRBV19; D is ambiguous. CDR3 length equals 14 residues. Germline V gives CDR1 LNHDA, CDR2 SQIVND (reference sequence). Trimming removed 4 bases at V and 0 bases at J, with 7 bases between. CDR3 in DNA: TGTGCCAGTAGTAGTTCGAGCTCCTACAATGAGCAGTTCTTC. As protein: CASSSSSSYNEQFF.

This clone has a handful of counts. This chain uses TRBV6-4 with TRBJ2-6; D unclear. V was pared by 5 bases and J by 1 base, with 6 bases between. Per germline, CDR1 MRHNA and CDR2 SNTAGT. The CDR3 covers 14 residues. The CDR3: CASSLVSGANVLTF. The CDR3 DNA reads as TGTGCCAGCAGTTTAGTTTCTGGGGCCAACGTCCTGACTTTC.

The gene calls are TRBV6-4 and TRBJ2-2; D perhaps matches TRBD2 (6 bases). The ends were cut back, 6 bases at V and 5 bases at J, with 16 bases in the middle. Germline lookup yields CDR1 MRHNA and CDR2 SNTAGT. The CDR3 is made up of 15 amino acids. CDR3 bases: TGTGCCAGCAGCGTTGGAGGGAGCAGGACCGGGGAGCTGTTTTTT. Translated, it gives CASSVGGSRTGELFF.

The J gene is TRBJ1-1, the V gene TRBV6-1; TRBD1 might be the D (6 bases). Germline V gene data show CDR1 as MNHNS and CDR2 as SASEGT. The CDR3 contains 15 residues. V lost 6 bases and J 8 bases, leaving 22 bases between the germline ends. CDR3 DNA: TGTGCCAGCAGCCGCCTCGGGCAAAAGGGGGGCGAAGCTTTCTTT. The encoded protein is CASSRLGQKGGEAFF.

The rearrangement joins TRBV11-2 to TRBJ2-2; the D gene is possibly TRBD2 (5 bases). Germline CDR1 is SGHAT and CDR2 is FQNNGV. Trimming removed 5 bases from V and 2 bases from J, with 18 bases in between. The CDR3 spans 17 residues. CDR3 in amino acids: CASSVNRRAANTGELFF. The CDR3 nucleotides read TGTGCCAGCAGCGTCAACCGTCGAGCGGCTAACACCGGGGAGCTGTTTTTT.

This clone has a single count. The V call is TRBV18, the J call TRBJ1-2; D unresolved. CDR1 is KGHSH, CDR2 LQKENI, per germline. Deletions cut 2 bases from V and 4 bases from J, with 11 bases between. The CDR3 is 14 residues long. This CDR3 is CASSPYPSPYGYTF. CDR3 coding DNA: TGTGCCAGCTCACCATATCCTTCACCCTATGGCTACACCTTC.